Listed here is a single TCR beta chain. Original analysis: Reference gene primer amplification gave estimated nucleated cell counts. Assay used: immunoSEQ multiplex PCR; TCRdb lists only in-frame clones, some missing. V and J calls and clone size come straight from that table; D and trimming were deduced from the DNA. The sample records fewer than 200,000 clones, 92% being singletons. The germline V gene has CDR1 GTSNPN and CDR2 SVGIG (reference sequence). The ends were cut back, 0 bases at V and 4 bases at J, with 9 bases in the middle. This CDR3 has 13 residues. The sample originates from a study of blood T cell repertoires in COVID-19. The wider study: Spain, Italy and the United States supplied samples that represented acute and convalescent COVID-19. PBMCs, B-cell-depleted T cells, or T cells were the source of the cDNA or gDNA that made up the material.

Enrolment of Seattle patients took place during active infection, and they were followed longitudinally. This TCR was sampled from a man aged 25 to 40 with COVID-19, enrolled during active disease. The rearrangement links TRBV30 to TRBJ1-2; tentatively, D is TRBD1 (6 bases). The sample consisted of peripheral blood. CDR3 region: CAWSVQGVYGYTF. The CDR3 DNA reads as TGTGCCTGGAGTGTACAGGGAGTCTATGGCTACACCTTC.